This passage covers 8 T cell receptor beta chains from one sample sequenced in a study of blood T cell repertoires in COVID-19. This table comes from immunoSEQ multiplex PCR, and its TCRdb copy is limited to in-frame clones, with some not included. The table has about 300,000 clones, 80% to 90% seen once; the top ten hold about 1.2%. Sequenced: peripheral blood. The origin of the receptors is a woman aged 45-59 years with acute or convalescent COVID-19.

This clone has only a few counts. The CDR3 loop reads CASSHPGQSRTEAFF. The CDR3 coding sequence is TGCGCCAGCAGCCATCCGGGACAGAGTCGAACTGAAGCTTTCTTT. This sequence joins TRBV4-3 and TRBJ1-1; 7 nucleotides agree with TRBD1. Trimming cost V 3 bases and J 5 bases; bases outside gene matches: 9. Germline CDR1 reads LGHNA; CDR2 reads YSLEER. The CDR3 totals 15 residues.

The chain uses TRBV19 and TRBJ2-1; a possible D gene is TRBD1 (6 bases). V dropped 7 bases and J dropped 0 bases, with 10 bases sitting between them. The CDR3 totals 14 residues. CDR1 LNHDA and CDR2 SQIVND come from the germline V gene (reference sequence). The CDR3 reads CASTPDSSYNEQFF. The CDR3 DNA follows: TGTGCCAGTACCCCGGACAGCTCCTACAATGAGCAGTTCTTC.

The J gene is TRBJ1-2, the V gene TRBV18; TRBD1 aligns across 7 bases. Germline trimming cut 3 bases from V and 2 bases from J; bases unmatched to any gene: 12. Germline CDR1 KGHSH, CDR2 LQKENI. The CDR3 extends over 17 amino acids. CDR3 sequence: CASSPSSTGAINYGYTF. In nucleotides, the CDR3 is TGTGCCAGCTCACCGTCGAGTACAGGGGCCATCAACTATGGCTACACCTTC.

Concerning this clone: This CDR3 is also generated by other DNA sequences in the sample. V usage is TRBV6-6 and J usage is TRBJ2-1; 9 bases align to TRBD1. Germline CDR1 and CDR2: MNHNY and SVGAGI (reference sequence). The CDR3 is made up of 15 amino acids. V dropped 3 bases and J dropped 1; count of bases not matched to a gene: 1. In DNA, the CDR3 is TGTGCCAGCAGTTATGGGACAGGGTCCTACAATGAGCAGTTCTTC. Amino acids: CASSYGTGSYNEQFF.

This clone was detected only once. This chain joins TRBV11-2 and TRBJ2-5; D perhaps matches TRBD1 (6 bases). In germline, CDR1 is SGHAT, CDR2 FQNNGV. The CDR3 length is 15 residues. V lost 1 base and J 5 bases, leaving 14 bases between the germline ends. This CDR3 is CASSLGHRVGETQYF. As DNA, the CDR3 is TGTGCCAGCAGCTTAGGGCACAGGGTGGGGGAGACCCAGTACTTC.

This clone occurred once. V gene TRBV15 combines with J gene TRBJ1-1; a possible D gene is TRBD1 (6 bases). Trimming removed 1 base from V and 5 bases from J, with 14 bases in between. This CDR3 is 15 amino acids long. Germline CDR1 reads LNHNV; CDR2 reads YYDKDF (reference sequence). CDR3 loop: CATSRGGTRGTEAFF. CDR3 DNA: TGTGCCACCAGCAGAGGGGGGACAAGGGGGACTGAAGCTTTCTTT.

CDR3 sequence: CASSQGLGIDEQYF. The CDR3 DNA follows: TGCGCCAGCAGCCAAGGACTTGGAATCGACGAGCAGTACTTC. The genes are TRBV4-3 and TRBJ2-7; D is undetermined. Trimming left V 1 base short and J 5 bases short, with 12 bases between. Germline CDR1 LGHNA, CDR2 YSLEER. This CDR3 spans 14 amino acids.

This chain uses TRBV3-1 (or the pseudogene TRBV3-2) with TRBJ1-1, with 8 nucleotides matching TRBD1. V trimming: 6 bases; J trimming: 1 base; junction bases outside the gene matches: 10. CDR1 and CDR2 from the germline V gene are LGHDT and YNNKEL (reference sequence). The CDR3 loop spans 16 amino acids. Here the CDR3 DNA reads TGTGCCAGCAGACATGGGGCCAGGGGGCCGAACACTGAAGCTTTCTTT. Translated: CASRHGARGPNTEAFF.